The 11 T cell receptor beta chains given below trace back to one sample, sequenced in a study of T cell responses to AZD1222 COVID-19 vaccine. The data were produced by immunoSEQ multiplex PCR, yet TCRdb's version contains in-frame clones alone and is incomplete. The table has 150,000 or so clones, 80% to 95% seen once; the top ten hold approximately 4.7%. Here the sequenced sample was peripheral blood, taken on day 0 of AZD1222 vaccination. These receptors were taken from an adult in good health.

The gene calls are TRBV4-1 and TRBJ2-2; maybe TRBD2 (5 bases). Germline V gene data show CDR1 as MGHRA and CDR2 as YSYEKL. This CDR3 has 18 amino acids. The V and J ends lost 0 bases and 0 bases respectively, with 14 bases between them. CDR3 loop: CASSQDLAVASNTGELFF. The DNA of the CDR3 is TGCGCCAGCAGCCAAGATCTAGCCGTAGCTTCGAACACCGGGGAGCTGTTTTTT.

The chain uses TRBV11-2 and TRBJ2-7; 10 bases map to TRBD2. Germline V gene lookup returns CDR1 SGHAT and CDR2 FQNNGV. CDR3 length equals 15 residues. V lost 5 bases, J lost 3 bases, and 7 bases stayed unmatched. The CDR3 DNA reads as TGTGCCAGCAGCACCTGGACTAGCGGCGGCTACGAGCAGTACTTC. Encoded protein: CASSTWTSGGYEQYF.

The chain uses TRBV27 and TRBJ2-3; the match to TRBD2 covers 9 bases. J gave up 3 bases and V 8 bases, and 6 bases lay outside the gene matches. The CDR3 totals 14 residues. The germline CDR1 and CDR2 sequences are MNHEY and SMNVEV (reference sequence). The CDR3 coding sequence is TGTGCCAGCTCGGGCGGGAGGGGTACAGATACGCAGTATTTT. This encodes CASSGGRGTDTQYF.

The rearrangement uses TRBV4-1 and TRBJ1-2; D gene unclear. Trimming pared 3 bases from V and 3 bases from J, leaving 2 bases between. This CDR3 is built from 11 residues. Germline CDR1 reads MGHRA; CDR2 reads YSYEKL. CDR3 region: CASSQDYGYTF. In DNA form, the CDR3 reads TGCGCCAGCAGCCAGGACTATGGCTACACCTTC.

V and J are TRBV28 and TRBJ1-2, with D uncertain. V was trimmed by 9 bases and J by 4 bases, leaving 3 bases between them. The CDR3 has 9 residues. Germline CDR1 is MDHEN and CDR2 is SYDVKM. CDR3 DNA: TGTGCCAGTGGCTATGGCTACACCTTC. Protein product: CASGYGYTF.

This chain links TRBV4-2 with TRBJ2-1, with 7 bases that match TRBD2. After removal of 2 bases from V and 0 bases from J, the junction contained 7 bases not matched to a gene. The CDR3 has 17 amino acids. Germline values: CDR1 LGHNA, CDR2 YNFKEQ. CDR3 DNA: TGTGCCAGCAGCCAAAAAATGCGGGGGAGCTCCTACAATGAGCAGTTCTTC. The encoded protein is CASSQKMRGSSYNEQFF.

V gene TRBV9 combines with J gene TRBJ2-7; D possibly corresponds to TRBD1 (6 bases). The length of the CDR3 is 16 residues. V was clipped by 8 bases and J by 3 bases, with 24 bases between them. The germline gives CDR1 SGDLS, CDR2 YYNGEE. The CDR3 bases are TGTGCCAGTGACGGGACAACCCCATCGTCGGTCTACGAGCAGTACTTC. Its translation is CASDGTTPSSVYEQYF.

The chain joins TRBV18 to TRBJ2-5; TRBD2 matches 7 bases. Trimming removed 1 base from V and 6 bases from J; junction bases left unmatched: 23. CDR3 length: 20 amino acids. Germline-derived CDR1 and CDR2 are KGHSH and LQKENI. The CDR3 DNA reads as TGTGCCAGCTCACCACTGAGAATTGGAGGGGACTACGGAATCGGGCAGACCCAGTACTTC. Its translation is CASSPLRIGGDYGIGQTQYF.

The rearrangement uses TRBV28 and TRBJ1-5; maybe TRBD1 (6 bases). The V gene's germline CDR1 is MDHEN and CDR2 SYDVKM. The germline V and J ends were trimmed by 6 bases and 2 bases, with 11 bases remaining between them. This CDR3 has 14 amino acids. This chain's CDR3 is CASRDPGGNQPQHF. The DNA of the CDR3 is TGTGCCAGCAGGGATCCAGGGGGCAATCAGCCCCAGCATTTT. Full variable domain (outside the CDR3, taken from reference TRBV28 and TRBJ1-5): DVKVTQSSRYLVKRTGEKVFLECVQDMDHENMFWYRQDPGLGLRLIYFSYDVKMKEKGDIPEGYSVSREKKERFSLILESASTNQTSMYLCASRDPGGNQPQHFGDGTRLSIL.

The rearrangement uses TRBV4-1 and TRBJ2-3; TRBD2 agrees at 10 bases. The CDR3 has 17 residues. The V and J ends lost 1 base and 2 bases, in that order; junction bases with no gene match: 6. Germline V lookup: CDR1 MGHRA, CDR2 YSYEKL. The CDR3 region is CASSQVSSGRATDTQYF. CDR3 coding DNA: TGCGCCAGCAGCCAAGTTTCGAGCGGGAGGGCCACAGATACGCAGTATTTT.

CDR3 region: CASSPGTGIHEQYF. The CDR3 bases are TGTGCCAGCAGCCCCGGGACAGGGATCCACGAGCAGTACTTC. The rearrangement joins TRBV5-4 to TRBJ2-7, with 9 bases identical to TRBD1. The CDR3 length is 14 residues. Germline CDR1 SGHNT, CDR2 YYREEE (reference sequence). J gave up 5 bases and V 4 bases, and 7 bases lay outside the gene matches.